This entry lists 8 T cell receptor beta chains sequenced from one sample in a study of STAT5B mutations in CD4+ large granular lymphocyte leukemia. Some clones are missing from TCRdb's copy, which holds only in-frame ones; the method was immunoSEQ multiplex PCR. Here the sample spans about 33,000 clones, roughly 72% being singletons. Material for sequencing was CD4+ T cells from blood buffy coats. All receptors derive from a human donor in good health.

The CDR3 region is CASSQDEGTYGYTF. In DNA form, the CDR3 reads TGTGCCAGCAGCCAAGATGAGGGGACCTATGGCTACACCTTC. The chain joins TRBV4-2 to TRBJ1-2; a weak D match, TRBD1 (5 bases). Trimming left V 0 bases short and J 4 bases short, with 9 bases between. Germline V gene sequence: CDR1 LGHNA, CDR2 YNFKEQ. This CDR3 comprises 14 residues.

The rearrangement links TRBV14 to TRBJ2-7, with 7 bases aligning to TRBD1. This CDR3 is built from 15 residues. The V and J ends lost 1 base and 3 bases, in that order; junction bases with no gene match: 6. The V gene's germline CDR1 is SGHDN and CDR2 FVKESK. As DNA, the CDR3 is TGTGCCAGCAGCCAAGGGGACAGCTACAACTACGAGCAGTACTTC. It specifies CASSQGDSYNYEQYF.

The V gene is TRBV5-1, the J gene TRBJ2-6; 8 nucleotides agree with TRBD1. Looked up from germline, CDR1 is SGHRS and CDR2 is YFSETQ. V was clipped by 0 bases and J by 3 bases; unmatched bases: 8. The CDR3 runs to 18 residues. In DNA, the CDR3 is TGCGCCAGCAGCTTGGTCCCCCAGGGGGCTGGTGGGGCCAACGTCCTGACTTTC. Its translation: CASSLVPQGAGGANVLTF.

The chain has TRBV5-6 and TRBJ2-7; TRBD2 agrees at 16 bases. This CDR3 comprises 16 residues. The germline V gene encodes CDR1 SGHDT and CDR2 YYEEEE. Trimming at V came to 3 bases and at J to 4 bases, leaving 4 bases not matched to a gene. CDR3 protein: CASSWGLAGGNYEQYF. For the CDR3, the DNA is TGTGCCAGCAGCTGGGGACTAGCGGGAGGGAATTACGAGCAGTACTTC.

The J gene is TRBJ2-1, the V gene TRBV18; 11 positions agree with TRBD2. CDR1 KGHSH and CDR2 LQKENI come from the germline V gene. V shed 5 bases, J shed 6 bases, and the junction held 6 bases outside the gene matches. The length of the CDR3 is 15 residues. CDR3: CASSETSGVGNEQFF. In nucleotides, the CDR3 is TGTGCCAGCTCAGAGACTAGCGGGGTAGGCAATGAGCAGTTCTTC.

This chain links TRBV2 with TRBJ1-3; 8 positions agree with TRBD1. The germline gives CDR1 SNHLY, CDR2 FYNNEI. This CDR3 is 15 amino acids long. V dropped 6 bases and J dropped 0; count of bases not matched to a gene: 4. CDR3 amino acids: CASSRTGFSGNTIYF. The CDR3 bases are TGTGCCAGCAGCCGGACAGGGTTCTCTGGAAACACCATATATTTT. The variable domain in full, completed from reference TRBV2 and TRBJ1-3, reads EPEVTQTPSHQVTQMGQEVILRCVPISNHLYFYWYRQILGQKVEFLVSFYNNEISEKSEIFDDQFSVERPDGSNFTLKIRSTKLEDSAMYFCASSRTGFSGNTIYFGEGSWLTVV.

This sequence joins TRBV4-2 and TRBJ2-5; the D gene is possibly TRBD2 (6 bases). Trimming took off 1 base at V and 2 bases at J, with 11 bases between the two ends. The CDR3 is 15 residues long. Germline CDR1 LGHNA, CDR2 YNFKEQ. CDR3 in amino acids: CASSQVYGGQETQYF. CDR3 nucleotides: TGTGCCAGCAGCCAAGTTTACGGGGGACAAGAGACCCAGTACTTC.

The chain carries TRBV23-1 and TRBJ1-5; tentatively, D is TRBD1 (6 bases). TRBV23-1 is filed as an ORF, its function uncertain. Trimming left V 8 bases short and J 6 bases short, with 17 bases between. This CDR3 comprises 14 residues. Written as DNA, the CDR3 is TGCGCCAGCGGCTACGACAGGAAGACTCAGCCCCAGCATTTT. It specifies CASGYDRKTQPQHF.